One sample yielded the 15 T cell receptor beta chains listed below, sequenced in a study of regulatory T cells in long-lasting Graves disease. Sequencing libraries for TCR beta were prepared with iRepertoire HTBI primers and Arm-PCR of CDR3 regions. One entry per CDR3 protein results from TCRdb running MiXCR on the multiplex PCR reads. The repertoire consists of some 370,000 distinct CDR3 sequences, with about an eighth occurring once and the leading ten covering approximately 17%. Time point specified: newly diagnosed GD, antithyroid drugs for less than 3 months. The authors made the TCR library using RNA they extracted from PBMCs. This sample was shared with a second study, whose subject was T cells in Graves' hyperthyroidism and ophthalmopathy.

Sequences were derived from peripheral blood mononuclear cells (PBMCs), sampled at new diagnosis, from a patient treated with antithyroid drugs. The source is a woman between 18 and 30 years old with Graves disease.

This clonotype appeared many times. The CDR3 region is CASSLIQGNEQFF. The CDR3 nucleotides read TGTGCCAGCAGCCTTATTCAGGGTAATGAGCAGTTCTTC. The chain links TRBV6-1 to TRBJ2-1; tentatively, D is TRBD1 (5 bases). CDR3 length: 13 amino acids. The V and J ends lost 6 bases and 7 bases respectively, with 13 bases between them. Germline V CDR1 and CDR2: MNHNS, SASEGT.

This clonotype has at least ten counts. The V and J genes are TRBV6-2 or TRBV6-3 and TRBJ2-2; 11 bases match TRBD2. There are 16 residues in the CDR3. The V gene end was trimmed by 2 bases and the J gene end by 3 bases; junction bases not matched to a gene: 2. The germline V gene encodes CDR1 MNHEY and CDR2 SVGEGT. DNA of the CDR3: TGTGCCAGCAGTTACCTAGCGGGAGGAGACACCGGGGAGCTGTTTTTT. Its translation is CASSYLAGGDTGELFF.

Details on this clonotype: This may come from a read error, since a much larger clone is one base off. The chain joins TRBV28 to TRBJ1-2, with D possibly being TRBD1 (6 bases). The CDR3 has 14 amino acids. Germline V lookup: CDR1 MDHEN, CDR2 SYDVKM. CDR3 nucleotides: TGTGCCAGCGGTTTATTGGACAGCTCCTATGGCTACACCTTC. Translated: CASGLLDSSYGYTF.

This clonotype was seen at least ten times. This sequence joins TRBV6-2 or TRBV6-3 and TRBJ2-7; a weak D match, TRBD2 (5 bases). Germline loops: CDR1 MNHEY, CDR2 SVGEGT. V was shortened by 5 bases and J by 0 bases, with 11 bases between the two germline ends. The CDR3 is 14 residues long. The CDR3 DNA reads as TGTGCCAGCAGTCGGACTGTCAGCTCCTACGAGCAGTACTTC. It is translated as CASSRTVSSYEQYF.

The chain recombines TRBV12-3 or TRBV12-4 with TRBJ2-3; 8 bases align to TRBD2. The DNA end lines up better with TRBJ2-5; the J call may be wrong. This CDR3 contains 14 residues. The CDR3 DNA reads TGTGCCAGCAGTTTACCGGGAGGGGAGGAGACCCAGTACTTC. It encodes CASSLPGGEETQYF.

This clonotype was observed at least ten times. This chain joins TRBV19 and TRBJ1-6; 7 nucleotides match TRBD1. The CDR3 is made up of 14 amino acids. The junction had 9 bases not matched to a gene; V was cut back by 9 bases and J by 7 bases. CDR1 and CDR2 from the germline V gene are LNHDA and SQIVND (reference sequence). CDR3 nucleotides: TGTGCCAGCGGGACAGTGCCGGGGAATTCACCCCTCCACTTT. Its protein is CASGTVPGNSPLHF.

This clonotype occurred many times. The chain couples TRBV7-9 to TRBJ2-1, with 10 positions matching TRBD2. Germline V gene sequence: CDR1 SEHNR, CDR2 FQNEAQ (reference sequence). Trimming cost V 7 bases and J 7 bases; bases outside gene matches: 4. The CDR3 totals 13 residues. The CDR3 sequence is CASKGTSENEQFF. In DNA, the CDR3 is TGTGCCAGCAAAGGGACTAGCGAAAATGAGCAGTTCTTC.

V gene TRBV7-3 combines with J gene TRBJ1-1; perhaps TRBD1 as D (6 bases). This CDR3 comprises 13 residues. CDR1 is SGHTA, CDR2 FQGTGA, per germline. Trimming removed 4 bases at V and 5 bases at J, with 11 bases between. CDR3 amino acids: CASSSDSRTEAFF. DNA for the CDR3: TGTGCCAGCAGCTCGGACAGCAGGACTGAAGCTTTCTTT.

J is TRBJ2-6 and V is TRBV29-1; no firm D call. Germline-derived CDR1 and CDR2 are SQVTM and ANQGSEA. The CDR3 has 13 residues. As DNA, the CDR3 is TGCAGTGGAGTAGTCTCTGGGGCCAACGTCCTGACTTTC. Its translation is CSGVVSGANVLTF.

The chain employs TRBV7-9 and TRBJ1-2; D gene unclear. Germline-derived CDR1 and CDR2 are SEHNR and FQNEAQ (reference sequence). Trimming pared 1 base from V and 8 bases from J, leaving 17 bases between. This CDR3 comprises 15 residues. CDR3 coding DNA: TGTGCCAGCAGCTTAGTTCGCCCGCGGAGAGGGGGCTACACCTTC. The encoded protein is CASSLVRPRRGGYTF. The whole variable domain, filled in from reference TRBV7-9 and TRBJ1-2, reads DTGVSQNPRHKITKRGQNVTFRCDPISEHNRLYWYRQTLGQGPEFLTYFQNEAQLEKSRLLSDRFSAERPKGSFSTLEIQRTEQGDSAMYLCASSLVRPRRGGYTFGSGTRLTVV.

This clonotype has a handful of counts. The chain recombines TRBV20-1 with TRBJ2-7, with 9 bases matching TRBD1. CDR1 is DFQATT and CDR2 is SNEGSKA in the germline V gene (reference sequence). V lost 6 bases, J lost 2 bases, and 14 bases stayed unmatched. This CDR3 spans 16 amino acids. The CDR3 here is CSAKEPPGQGTYEQYV. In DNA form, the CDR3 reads TGCAGTGCCAAAGAGCCGCCGGGACAGGGTACCTACGAGCAGTACGTC.

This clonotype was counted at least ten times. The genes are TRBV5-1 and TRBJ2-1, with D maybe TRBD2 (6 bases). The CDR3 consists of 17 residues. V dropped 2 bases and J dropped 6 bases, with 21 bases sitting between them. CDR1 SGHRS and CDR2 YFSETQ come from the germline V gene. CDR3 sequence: CASSFPLALEIGNEQFF. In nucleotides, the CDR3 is TGCGCCAGCAGCTTCCCCCTAGCGCTAGAGATAGGCAATGAGCAGTTCTTC.

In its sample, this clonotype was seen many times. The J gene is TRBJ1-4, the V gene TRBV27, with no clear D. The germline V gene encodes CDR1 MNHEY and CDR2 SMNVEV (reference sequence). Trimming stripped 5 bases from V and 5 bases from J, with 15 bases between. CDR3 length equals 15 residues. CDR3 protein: CASSRRIGGNEKLFF. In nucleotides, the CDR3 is TGTGCCAGCAGTCGACGGATCGGCGGGAATGAAAAACTGTTTTTT.

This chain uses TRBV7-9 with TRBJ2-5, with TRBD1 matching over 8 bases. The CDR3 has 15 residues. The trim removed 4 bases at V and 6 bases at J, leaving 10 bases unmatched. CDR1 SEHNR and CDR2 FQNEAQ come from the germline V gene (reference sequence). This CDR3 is CASSYETGEQKTQYF. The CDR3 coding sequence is TGTGCCAGCAGCTACGAGACAGGGGAGCAGAAGACCCAGTACTTC.

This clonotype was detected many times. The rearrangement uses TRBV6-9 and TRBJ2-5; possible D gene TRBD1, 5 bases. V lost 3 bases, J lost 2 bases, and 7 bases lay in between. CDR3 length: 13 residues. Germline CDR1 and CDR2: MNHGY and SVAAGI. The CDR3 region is CASSYRVQETQYF. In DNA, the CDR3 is TGTGCCAGCAGTTACAGGGTTCAAGAGACCCAGTACTTC.